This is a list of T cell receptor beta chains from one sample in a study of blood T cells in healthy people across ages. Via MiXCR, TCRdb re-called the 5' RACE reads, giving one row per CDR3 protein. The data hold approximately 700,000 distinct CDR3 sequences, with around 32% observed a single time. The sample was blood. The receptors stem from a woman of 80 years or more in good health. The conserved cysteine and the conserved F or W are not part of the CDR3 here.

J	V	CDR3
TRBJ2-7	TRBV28	ASSAPLAYEQY
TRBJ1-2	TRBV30	AWSAPGVGGGGSGYI
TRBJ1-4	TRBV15	ATSGPWAGNEKLF
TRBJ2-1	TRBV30	AWSVGRTQSSYNEQF
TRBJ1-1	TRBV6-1	ASSERQGAAVAF
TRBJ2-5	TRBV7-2	ASSSRGRGPRETQY
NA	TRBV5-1	ASSLVRTSDGEQY
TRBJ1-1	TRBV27	ASSLYVRDTEAF
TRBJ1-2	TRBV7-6	ASSSAGTGYGYT
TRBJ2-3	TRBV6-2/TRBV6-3	ASSKDSTDTQY
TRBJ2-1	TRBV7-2	ASSSRGGRGARYGQF
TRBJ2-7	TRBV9	ASSASVDGGSSYEQY
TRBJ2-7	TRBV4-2	ASSQGLETYEQY
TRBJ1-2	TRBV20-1	SARDPTTVLYGYT
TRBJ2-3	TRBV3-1	ASSLRGTDTRY
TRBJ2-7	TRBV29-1	SVQGLSYEQY
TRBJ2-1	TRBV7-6	ASSLAGLVSNEQF